What follows are 9 T cell receptor beta chains derived from one specimen sequenced in a study of breast tumors, draining lymph nodes, adjacent tissues. From the multiplex PCR reads, TCRdb called clonotypes with MiXCR, one entry per CDR3 protein. The data hold about 20,000 distinct CDR3 sequences, with approximately 42% observed a single time. Source material: breast tumor tissue. These receptors originate from a female donor with breast cancer. Some clones in this sample may be carry-over from other donors' samples.

In this sample, this clonotype turned up many times. The gene calls are TRBV5-6 and TRBJ2-3; no clear D gene. CDR3 size: 17 residues. The V gene lost 0 bases and the J gene lost 7 bases, with 21 bases spanning the gap. Germline V CDR1 and CDR2: SGHDT, YYEEEE. The CDR3 region has the DNA TGTGCCAGCAGCTTGGGGGGTCGGAACCCCTTTCTTAATACGCAGTATTTT. This translates into CASSLGGRNPFLNTQYF. The full variable domain, rest sourced from reference TRBV5-6 and TRBJ2-3, is DAGVTQSPTHLIKTRGQQVTLRCSPKSGHDTVSWYQQALGQGPQFIFQYYEEEERQRGNFPDRFSGHQFPNYSSELNVNALLLGDSALYLCASSLGGRNPFLNTQYFGPGTRLTVL.

This clonotype was seen repeatedly, ten times or more. V gene TRBV6-5 combines with J gene TRBJ2-1, with 13 bases that match TRBD2. The CDR3 loop spans 16 amino acids. Germline V gene data show CDR1 as MNHEY and CDR2 as SVGAGI. Germline trimming cut 0 bases from V and 9 bases from J; bases unmatched to any gene: 5. The CDR3 loop reads CASSYSGTSGKGEQFF. The CDR3 DNA reads as TGTGCCAGCAGTTACTCCGGGACTAGCGGGAAGGGTGAGCAGTTCTTC.

This clonotype appeared many times. The gene calls are TRBV7-3 and TRBJ2-1; 7 nucleotides line up with TRBD2. CDR3 size: 12 residues. V trimming: 4 bases; J trimming: 15 bases; junction bases outside the gene matches: 9. CDR1 and CDR2 from the germline V gene are SGHTA and FQGTGA. The CDR3 region is CASSSSGDEWFF. As DNA, the CDR3 is TGTGCCAGCAGCTCAAGCGGGGACGAGTGGTTCTTC.

The rearrangement uses TRBV10-3 and TRBJ2-7; 8 bases fit TRBD2. Germline trimming cut 11 bases from V and 7 bases from J; bases unmatched to any gene: 13. This CDR3 has 13 amino acids. Germline-derived CDR1 and CDR2 are ENHRY and SYGVKD. The CDR3, as DNA: TGTGCCGGGGGGAACAGCGGGAGAGAGGAGCAGTACTTC. Translation: CAGGNSGREEQYF.

This clonotype was counted at least ten times. V and J are TRBV9 and TRBJ2-1, with D perhaps TRBD2 (6 bases). From germline, CDR1 is SGDLS and CDR2 YYNGEE. V was trimmed by 1 base and J by 6 bases, leaving 14 bases between them. CDR3 length: 15 residues. CDR3 DNA sequence: TGTGCCAGCAGCGTAACCACTAGCCCCAGCAATGAGCAGTTCTTC. Protein: CASSVTTSPSNEQFF.

At least ten counts were recorded for this clonotype. V and J are TRBV6-5 and TRBJ1-5; 8 bases match TRBD1. With 5 bases clipped from V and 3 bases from J, the junction kept 6 bases outside the gene matches. CDR1 is MNHEY, CDR2 SVGAGI, per germline. The CDR3 is 15 residues long. CDR3: CASSPRTGHNQPQHF. CDR3 sequence (DNA): TGTGCCAGCAGTCCTCGGACAGGGCACAATCAGCCCCAGCATTTT.

The chain recombines TRBV29-1 with TRBJ2-1; 11 bases agree with TRBD1. The CDR3 totals 16 residues. J lost 4 bases, V lost 3 bases, and 8 bases had no gene match. In germline, CDR1 is SQVTM, CDR2 ANQGSEA. The CDR3 DNA sequence: TGCAGCGTTGAGGGGTCCGGGACAGGGGGATACAATGAGCAGTTCTTC. It yields the protein CSVEGSGTGGYNEQFF.

The chain has TRBV5-6 and TRBJ2-1; 8 bases align to TRBD2. The ends lost 3 bases at V and 6 bases at J; junction bases unmatched: 11. CDR3 length: 16 residues. Germline V gives CDR1 SGHDT, CDR2 YYEEEE. CDR3 loop: CASSSGGLVSSNEQFF. CDR3 nucleotide sequence: TGTGCCAGCAGCTCGGGGGGGCTAGTAAGCTCCAATGAGCAGTTCTTC.

This clonotype was counted ten times or more. The CDR3 DNA sequence: TGCAGTGCATACGGCGAGTTCCCTGGCCATGAGCAGTTCTTC. This sequence encodes CSAYGEFPGHEQFF. The chain employs TRBV20-1 and TRBJ2-1; D is unresolved. Trimming stripped 6 bases from V and 8 bases from J, with 20 bases between. The CDR3 sequence is 14 residues long. Germline lookup yields CDR1 DFQATT and CDR2 SNEGSKA (reference sequence).